The rows below give T cell receptor beta chains drawn from one sample of a study of T cells in Graves' hyperthyroidism and ophthalmopathy. A single record per CDR3 protein comes from TCRdb applying MiXCR to the multiplex PCR reads. The sample holds under 450,000 distinct CDR3 sequences, about 15% seen once. The material sequenced was blood. The receptors were gathered from a woman aged 25 to 39 with Graves' hyperthyroidism that later progressed to Graves' ophthalmopathy. Both conserved end residues are part of each CDR3. The D gene is left open where the match is weak. Size is stated for part of the rows, as once, few or many counts, or as a class when the clone is expanded.

v_call,clone_size,j_call,d_call,cdr3_aa,cdr3_nt
TRBV27,many,TRBJ1-5,.,CASSLTGRQPQHF,TGTGCCAGCAGTTTAACCGGCCGTCAGCCCCAGCATTTT
TRBV28,few,TRBJ2-1,.,CASSLVSLAEQFF,TGTGCCAGCAGTTTGGTTAGCCTGGCGGAGCAGTTCTTC
TRBV7-2,.,TRBJ2-5,.,CASSLVSSQETQYF,TGTGCCAGCAGCTTGGTATCTTCCCAAGAGACCCAGTACTTC
TRBV3-1,many,TRBJ2-1,TRBD2,CASSQRGGLYNEQFF,TGTGCCAGCAGCCAACGGGGGGGACTCTACAATGAGCAGTTCTTC
TRBV11-1,many,TRBJ2-1,TRBD1,CASSLVVGTGPYNEQFF,TGTGCCAGCAGCTTGGTGGTGGGGACAGGGCCCTACAATGAGCAGTTCTTC
TRBV27,many,TRBJ2-1,.,CASSSTSPPHNEQFF,TGTGCCAGCAGTTCGACATCGCCCCCCCACAATGAGCAGTTCTTC
TRBV24-1,.,TRBJ2-5,TRBD1,CATSDVTGQETQYF,TGTGCCACCAGTGATGTGACAGGGCAGGAGACCCAGTACTTC
TRBV9,many,TRBJ2-5,TRBD2,CASSVGTSGRLGQETQYF,TGTGCCAGCAGCGTTGGGACTAGCGGGAGGTTGGGGCAAGAGACCCAGTACTTC
TRBV6-1,few,TRBJ1-5,.,CASSHKTGGGSNQPQHF,TGTGCCAGCAGCCATAAGACAGGCGGGGGTAGCAATCAGCCCCAGCATTTT
TRBV5-1,.,TRBJ1-1,.,CASSLGQGKNTEAFF,TGCGCCAGCAGCTTGGGGCAGGGGAAGAACACTGAAGCTTTCTTT
TRBV5-5,many,TRBJ2-1,TRBD1,CASSLGPQGGSYNEQFF,TGTGCCAGCAGCTTGGGGCCACAGGGGGGATCCTACAATGAGCAGTTCTTC
TRBV11-2,many,TRBJ2-1,.,CASSLAPEEQFF,TGTGCCAGCAGCTTAGCCCCCGAGGAGCAGTTCTTC
TRBV7-9,few,TRBJ2-2,TRBD2,CASSFSSGGFPGELFF,TGTGCCAGCAGCTTTTCTAGCGGAGGTTTTCCCGGGGAGCTGTTTTTT
TRBV28,many,TRBJ1-1,.,CASSQLGLAFF,TGTGCCAGCAGCCAATTGGGGCTAGCTTTCTTT
TRBV7-9,many,TRBJ2-5,.,CASSPLKGLQETQYF,TGTGCCAGCAGCCCCCTAAAGGGGCTACAAGAGACCCAGTACTTC
TRBV20-1,.,TRBJ2-3,TRBD2,CSARAWTSDHTQYF,TGCAGTGCTAGAGCGTGGACTAGCGACCATACGCAGTATTTT
TRBV19,once,TRBJ2-1,.,CASSISPGVWQFF,TGTGCCAGTAGTATTAGCCCGGGGGTATGGCAGTTCTTC
TRBV20-1,few,TRBJ1-1,.,CSARETGLTEAFF,TGCAGTGCTAGAGAAACAGGGCTCACTGAAGCTTTCTTT
TRBV11-1,.,TRBJ1-1,.,CASSPTSGGPSNTEAFF,TGTGCCAGCAGCCCGACTAGCGGGGGCCCGTCGAACACTGAAGCTTTCTTT
TRBV29-1,.,TRBJ2-1,.,CSALWRDYNEQFF,TGCAGCGCCCTTTGGAGGGATTACAATGAGCAGTTCTTC
TRBV28,many,TRBJ1-5,TRBD1,CASSLGQGYRQPQHF,TGTGCCAGCAGTCTCGGACAGGGCTATCGACAGCCCCAGCATTTT
TRBV7-8,many,TRBJ1-1,TRBD1,CASSLAGQAGYTEAFF,TGTGCCAGCAGCTTGGCTGGACAGGCAGGATACACTGAAGCTTTCTTT
TRBV3-1,many,TRBJ2-1,.,CASSQDWGEQFF,TGTGCCAGCAGCCAAGATTGGGGGGAGCAGTTCTTC
TRBV11-2,many,TRBJ2-7,.,CASSPLRTYEQYF,TGTGCCAGCAGCCCCCTGCGCACGTACGAGCAGTACTTC
TRBV5-6,many,TRBJ1-4,.,CASSLVGVYEKLFF,TGTGCCAGCAGCTTGGTGGGAGTTTATGAAAAACTGTTTTTT
TRBV6-2/TRBV6-3,many,TRBJ2-7,.,CASTSPIIKYSYEQYF,TGTGCCAGCACCTCACCCATCATTAAATACTCCTACGAGCAGTACTTC
TRBV27,many,TRBJ1-1,TRBD1,CASRTRTGNTEAFF,TGTGCCAGCAGGACTCGGACAGGGAACACTGAAGCTTTCTTT